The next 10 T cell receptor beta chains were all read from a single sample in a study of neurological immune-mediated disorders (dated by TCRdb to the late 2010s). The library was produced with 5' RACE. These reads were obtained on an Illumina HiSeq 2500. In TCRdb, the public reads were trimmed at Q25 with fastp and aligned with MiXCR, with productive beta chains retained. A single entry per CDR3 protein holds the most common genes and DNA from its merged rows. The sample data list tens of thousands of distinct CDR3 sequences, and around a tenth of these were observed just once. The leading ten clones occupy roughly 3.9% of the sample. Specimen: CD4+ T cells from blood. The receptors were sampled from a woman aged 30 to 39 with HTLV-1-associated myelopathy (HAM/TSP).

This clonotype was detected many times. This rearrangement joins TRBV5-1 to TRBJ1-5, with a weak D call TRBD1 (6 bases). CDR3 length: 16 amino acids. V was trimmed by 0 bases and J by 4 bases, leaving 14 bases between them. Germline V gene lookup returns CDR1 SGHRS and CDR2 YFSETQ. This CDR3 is CASSLGGPAGNQPQHF. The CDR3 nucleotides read TGCGCCAGCAGCTTGGGGGGGCCCGCGGGAAATCAGCCCCAGCATTTT.

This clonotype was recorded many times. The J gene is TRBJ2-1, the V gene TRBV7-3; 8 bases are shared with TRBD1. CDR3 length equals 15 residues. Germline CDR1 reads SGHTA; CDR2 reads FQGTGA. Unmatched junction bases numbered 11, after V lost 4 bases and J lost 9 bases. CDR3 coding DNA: TGTGCCAGCAGCTCCGGACAGGGTAATGTACTTGAGCAGTTCTTC. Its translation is CASSSGQGNVLEQFF.

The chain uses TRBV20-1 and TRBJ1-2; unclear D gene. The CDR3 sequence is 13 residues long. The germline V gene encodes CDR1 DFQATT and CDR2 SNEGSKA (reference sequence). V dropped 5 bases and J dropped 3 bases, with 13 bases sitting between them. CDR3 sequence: CSAVSLADYGYTF. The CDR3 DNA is TGCAGTGCTGTATCCCTGGCGGACTATGGCTACACCTTC.

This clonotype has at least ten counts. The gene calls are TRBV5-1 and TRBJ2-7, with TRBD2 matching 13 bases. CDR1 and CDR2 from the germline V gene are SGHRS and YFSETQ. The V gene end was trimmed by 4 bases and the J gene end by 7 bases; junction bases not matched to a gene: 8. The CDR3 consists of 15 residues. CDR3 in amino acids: CASSSEPGLAGEQYF. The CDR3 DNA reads TGCGCCAGCAGCAGCGAACCGGGACTAGCGGGAGAGCAGTACTTC.

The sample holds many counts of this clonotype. The CDR3 region has the DNA TGTGCCACCCCCCCGGAGGCCGCCGGGGAGCTGTTTTTT. This encodes CATPPEAAGELFF. This chain joins TRBV7-9 and TRBJ2-2, with D possibly being TRBD2 (5 bases). The CDR3 has 13 amino acids. With 10 bases removed from V and 6 bases from J, the gap between germline ends came to 15 bases. Germline-derived CDR1 and CDR2 are SEHNR and FQNEAQ (reference sequence).

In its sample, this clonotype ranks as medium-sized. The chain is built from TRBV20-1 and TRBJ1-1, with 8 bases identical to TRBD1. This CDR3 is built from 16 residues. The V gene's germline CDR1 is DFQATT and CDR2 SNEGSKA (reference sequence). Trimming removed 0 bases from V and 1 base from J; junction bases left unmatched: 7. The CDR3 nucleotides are TGCAGTGCTAGAGATGGGTCAGGGGGCCAGAACACTGAAGCTTTCTTT. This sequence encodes CSARDGSGGQNTEAFF.

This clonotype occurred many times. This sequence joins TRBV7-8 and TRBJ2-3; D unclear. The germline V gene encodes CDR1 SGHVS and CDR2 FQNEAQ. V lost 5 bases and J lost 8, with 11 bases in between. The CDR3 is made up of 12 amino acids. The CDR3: CASSTYKSTQYF. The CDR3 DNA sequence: TGTGCCAGCAGCACCTACAAGTCTACGCAGTATTTT. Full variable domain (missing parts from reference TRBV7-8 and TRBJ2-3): GAGVSQSPRYKVAKRGQDVALRCDPISGHVSLFWYQQALGQGPEFLTYFQNEAQLDKSGLPSDRFFAERPEGSVSTLKIQRTQQEDSAVYLCASSTYKSTQYFGPGTRLTVL.

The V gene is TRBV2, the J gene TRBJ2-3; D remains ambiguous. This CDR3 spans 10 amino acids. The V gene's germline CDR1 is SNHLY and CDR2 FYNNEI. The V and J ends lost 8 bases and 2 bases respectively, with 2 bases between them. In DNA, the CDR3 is TGTGCCAGCTTCACAGATACGCAGTATTTT. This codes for CASFTDTQYF.

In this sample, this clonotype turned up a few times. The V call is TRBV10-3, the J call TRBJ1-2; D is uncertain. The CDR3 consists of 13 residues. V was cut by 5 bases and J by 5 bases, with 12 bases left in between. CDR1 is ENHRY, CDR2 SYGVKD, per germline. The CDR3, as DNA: TGTGCCATCAGTACCGGAGACGGATATGGCTACACCTTC. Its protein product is CAISTGDGYGYTF.

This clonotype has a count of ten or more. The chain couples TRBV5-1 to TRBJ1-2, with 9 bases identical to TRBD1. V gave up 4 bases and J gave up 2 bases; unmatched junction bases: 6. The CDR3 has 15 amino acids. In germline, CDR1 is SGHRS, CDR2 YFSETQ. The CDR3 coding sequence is TGCGCCAGCAGCAGACAGGGGGATACGAACTATGGCTACACCTTC. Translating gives CASSRQGDTNYGYTF.